A selection of T cell receptor beta chains follows, all from one sample in a study of T cell repertoires in cytomegalovirus infection. Their target antigens are unknown. TCRdb passed the reads through MiXCR, listing each CDR3 protein once. The repertoire holds approximately 300,000 distinct CDR3 sequences, with roughly 29% as singletons. This material consisted of cultured PBMCs, taken from culture after CMV antigen stimulation. These receptors originate from a human donor in good health (CMV status not recorded). Some clones in this sample may be carry-over from other donors' samples. Each CDR3 is given with its conserved first and last residue. The D gene is left open where the match is weak.

J,D,V,CDR3
TRBJ1-2,.,TRBV20-1,CSAQKTGARGYTF
TRBJ2-7,TRBD2,TRBV7-2,CASSSTSGSLYEQYF
TRBJ2-3,.,TRBV7-2,CASSSNPAADTQYF
TRBJ1-5,TRBD1,TRBV6-5,CASRSGTGVGNQPQHF
TRBJ2-1,TRBD2,TRBV5-1,CASSAGQGGGEQFF
TRBJ2-3,.,TRBV24-1,CATSVQGYTDTQYF
TRBJ2-1,.,TRBV5-1,CASSFSLTEQFF
TRBJ2-7,TRBD2,TRBV20-1,CSAPTLAGNTRNLIHEQYF
TRBJ1-4,.,TRBV2,CASRETGSTNEKLFF
TRBJ1-1,.,TRBV7-6,CASSPGTGSTEAFF
TRBJ2-7,TRBD1,TRBV11-1,CASSGMGQEYYEQYF
TRBJ1-5,.,TRBV7-8,CASSYSGLGQPQHF
TRBJ1-1,.,TRBV12-3/TRBV12-4,CASREPGRGTEAFF
TRBJ2-7,TRBD2,TRBV20-1,CSARDFRTSGSSYEQYF
TRBJ1-6,.,TRBV28,CASSLIGPGLDNSPLHF
TRBJ1-2,.,TRBV7-2,CASSLGGNGGYTF
TRBJ2-5,.,TRBV20-1,CSASSGGSRETQYF
TRBJ2-1,.,TRBV5-6,CASSSTPADNEQFF
TRBJ2-1,.,TRBV23-1,CASSAGAIRQFF
TRBJ2-3,TRBD2,TRBV7-8,CASSFGGYKTDTQYF
TRBJ2-6,.,TRBV19,CASKNGRISGANVLTF
TRBJ2-7,TRBD2,TRBV12-3/TRBV12-4,CASSSGRDSYEQYF